The clone carrying this T cell receptor beta chain showed up many times. As yet, its antigen is unknown. This CDR3 region has 13 residues. The V and J ends lost 4 bases and 0 bases respectively, with 6 bases between them. Germline values: CDR1 SGHTA, CDR2 FQGTGA. This specimen comes from a study of T cell repertoires in cytomegalovirus infection. Study as a whole: Public signatures in TCR beta pointed to CMV infection and matching HLA type.

One entry per CDR3 protein results from TCRdb running MiXCR on the reads. The table has about 100,000 distinct CDR3 sequences, 16% seen once. Study-level findings and limits: Cumulated frequencies of public TCR beta families served to identify carriers of CMV plus the relevant HLA. Within the response measured ex vivo, HLA-C-restricted CMV-specific TCR beta clonotypes were dominant.

The V gene is TRBV7-3, the J gene TRBJ1-1; D ambiguous. Sequences were obtained from PBMCs. The TCR sequence derives from a human donor in good health (CMV status not recorded). Some clones in this sample may be carry-over from other donors' samples. The CDR3 protein is CASSSQMNTEAFF. CDR3 in DNA: TGTGCCAGCAGCTCACAGATGAACACTGAAGCTTTCTTT.